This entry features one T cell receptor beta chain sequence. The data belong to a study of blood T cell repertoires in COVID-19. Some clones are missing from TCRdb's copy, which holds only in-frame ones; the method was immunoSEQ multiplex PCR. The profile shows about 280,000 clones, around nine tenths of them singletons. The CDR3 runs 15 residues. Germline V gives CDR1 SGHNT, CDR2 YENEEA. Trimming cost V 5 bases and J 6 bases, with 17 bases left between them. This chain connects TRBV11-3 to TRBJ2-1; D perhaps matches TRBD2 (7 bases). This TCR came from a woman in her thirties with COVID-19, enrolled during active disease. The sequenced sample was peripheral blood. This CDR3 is CASSPRGGGGNEQFF. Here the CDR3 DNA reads TGTGCCAGCAGCCCCCGTGGGGGCGGGGGCAATGAGCAGTTCTTC.